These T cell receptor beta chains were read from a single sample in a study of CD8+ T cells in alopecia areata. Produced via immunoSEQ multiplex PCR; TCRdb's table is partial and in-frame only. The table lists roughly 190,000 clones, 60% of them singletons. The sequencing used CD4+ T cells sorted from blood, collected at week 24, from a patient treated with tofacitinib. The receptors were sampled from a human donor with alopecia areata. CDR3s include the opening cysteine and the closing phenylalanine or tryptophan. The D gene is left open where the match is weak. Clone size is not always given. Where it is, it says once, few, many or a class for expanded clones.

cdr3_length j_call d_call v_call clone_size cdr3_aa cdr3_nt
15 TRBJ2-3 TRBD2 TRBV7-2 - CASSLIGGASDTQYF TGTGCCAGCAGCTTGATCGGGGGGGCGTCAGATACGCAGTATTTT
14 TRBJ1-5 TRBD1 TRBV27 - CASSFQGVGQPQHF TGTGCCAGCAGTTTTCAGGGGGTAGGGCAGCCCCAGCATTTT
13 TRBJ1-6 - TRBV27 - CASRFTNTSPLHF TGTGCCAGCCGCTTTACTAATACTTCACCCCTCCACTTT
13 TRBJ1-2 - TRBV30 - CAWAKGDLRGYTF TGTGCCTGGGCCAAAGGGGACCTGAGAGGCTACACCTTC
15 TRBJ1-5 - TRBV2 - CASSPRRNSNQPQHF TGTGCCAGCAGTCCTAGACGGAATAGCAATCAGCCCCAGCATTTT
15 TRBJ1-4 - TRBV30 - CAWSPLGTVDEKLFF TGTGCCTGGAGTCCTTTGGGGACGGTGGATGAAAAACTGTTTTTT
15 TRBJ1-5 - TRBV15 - CATSRTGQSNQPQHF TGTGCCACCAGCAGGACAGGCCAAAGCAATCAGCCCCAGCATTTT
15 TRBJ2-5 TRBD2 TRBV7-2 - CASSPAGTSKETQYF TGTGCCAGCAGCCCCGCCGGGACTAGCAAAGAGACCCAGTACTTC
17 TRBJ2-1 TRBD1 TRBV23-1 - CASSHTNRDRGFDEQFF TGCGCCAGCAGTCACACAAACCGGGACAGGGGTTTCGATGAGCAGTTCTTC
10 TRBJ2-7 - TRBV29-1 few CSVTGNGQYF TGCAGCGTTACAGGGAATGGGCAGTACTTC
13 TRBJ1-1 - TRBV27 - CASSLTVVTEAFF TGTGCCAGCAGTTTAACCGTCGTCACTGAAGCTTTCTTT
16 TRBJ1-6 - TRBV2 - CASTQRTSSYNSPLHF TGTGCCAGCACCCAGAGAACCAGCTCCTATAATTCACCCCTCCACTTT
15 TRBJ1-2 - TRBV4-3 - CASSQDGREWDGYTF TGCGCCAGCAGCCAAGATGGCAGGGAGTGGGATGGCTACACCTTC
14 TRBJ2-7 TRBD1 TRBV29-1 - CSVTSRDRAGEQYF TGCAGCGTGACATCCCGGGACAGGGCTGGCGAGCAGTACTTC
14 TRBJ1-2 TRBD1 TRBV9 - CASSPQPGGHGYTF TGTGCCAGCAGCCCCCAGCCAGGGGGCCACGGCTACACCTTC
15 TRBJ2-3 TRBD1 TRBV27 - CASRRQGKGTDTQYF TGTGCCAGCAGGCGACAGGGGAAGGGCACAGATACGCAGTATTTT
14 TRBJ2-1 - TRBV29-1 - CSARGAIESNEQFF TGCAGCGCCAGGGGGGCCATCGAGTCGAATGAGCAGTTCTTC
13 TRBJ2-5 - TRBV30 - CAWSVRSSETQYF TGTGCCTGGAGTGTACGAAGTTCAGAGACCCAGTACTTC
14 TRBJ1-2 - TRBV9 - CASSVALTEYGYTF TGTGCCAGCAGCGTAGCACTGACTGAATATGGCTACACCTTC
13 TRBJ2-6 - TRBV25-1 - CAAAFSGANVLTF TGTGCTGCTGCTTTTTCAGGGGCCAACGTCCTGACTTTC
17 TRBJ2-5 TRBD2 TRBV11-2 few CASSLSELAGGPETQYF TGTGCCAGCAGCTTATCTGAGCTAGCGGGGGGGCCAGAGACCCAGTACTTC
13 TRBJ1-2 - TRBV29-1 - CSVATNNNYGYTF TGCAGCGTTGCAACTAACAATAACTATGGCTACACCTTC
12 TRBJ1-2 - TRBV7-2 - CASSLDGYGYTF TGTGCCAGCAGCTTAGATGGCTATGGCTACACCTTC